A selection of T cell receptor beta chains follows, all from one sample in a study of control samples from healthy donors and cancer patients. The protocol was immunoSEQ multiplex PCR, while the TCRdb copy is restricted to in-frame clones and leaves out a portion. The table shows approximately 70,000 clones, with roughly nine tenths occurring only once. The sample taken for sequencing was blood. These TCRs come from a woman aged 50 to 65 in good health. The conserved cysteine and the conserved F or W are not part of the CDR3 here.

V gene	J gene	CDR3 protein
TRBV6-2/TRBV6-3	TRBJ1-1	ASSPRGRARRNTEAF
TRBV20-1	TRBJ2-5	SASRAGVETQY
TRBV7-9	TRBJ2-1	ASSPLAFSGSSYNEQF
TRBV2	TRBJ1-6	ASTYNSPLH
TRBV4-2	TRBJ2-1	ASSHDEGGSSYNEQF
TRBV5-1	TRBJ2-2	ASKRTGTIGTGELF
TRBV11-2	TRBJ2-1	ASSLDAGKQF
TRBV20-1	TRBJ2-5	SASTSGRKTQY
TRBV5-1	TRBJ1-1	ASSFHEGNTEAF
TRBV19	TRBJ2-3	ASSPQLAGTSTDTQY
TRBV2	TRBJ2-5	ASSGGLGAGLAGTNQETQY
TRBV6-2/TRBV6-3	TRBJ2-2	ASSYGYPTGELF
TRBV23-1	TRBJ1-4	ASPNTVQGMF
TRBV6-5	TRBJ1-4	ASRGEEREKLF
TRBV4-1	TRBJ1-1	ASSQDPNTEAF
TRBV5-1	TRBJ2-2	ASSLDRVNGELF
TRBV11-2	TRBJ1-1	ASSTRQTNTEAF
TRBV7-2	TRBJ1-6	ASSLEFGGSPLH
TRBV24-1	TRBJ2-3	ATSAPTTSGTSSTDTQY
TRBV27	TRBJ2-5	ASRGSGGWGTQY
TRBV7-9	TRBJ2-3	ASSLWRGEGADTQY
TRBV7-3	TRBJ2-1	ASSLGGLAGRNEQF
TRBV2	TRBJ1-1	ASRRTGNTEAF
TRBV27	TRBJ2-7	ASSHRKGGYEQY
TRBV5-6	TRBJ2-5	ASGRAPRY
TRBV6-6	TRBJ1-5	ASSPGGNQPQH
TRBV28	TRBJ1-1	ASSPRGAAF
TRBV4-2	TRBJ2-3	ASSQGLAGEGSNTQY
TRBV6-5	TRBJ1-2	ASTTGRDYGYT
TRBV7-8	TRBJ2-1	ASSLSTGDYNEQF
TRBV3-1/TRBV3-2	TRBJ2-7	ASSPSGRRYEQY
TRBV19	TRBJ2-7	ASSNQGGDEQY
TRBV19	TRBJ2-3	ATAIAGGADTQY
TRBV15	TRBJ2-1	ATSRVGSGREQF
TRBV7-2	TRBJ2-7	ASSLGTVNYEQY
TRBV7-8	TRBJ2-7	ASSFGQISYEQY
TRBV15	TRBJ2-5	ATSRGAETSGSQETQY
TRBV3-1/TRBV3-2	TRBJ2-5	ASSLRLAEETQY
TRBV6-5	TRBJ1-3	ASRYPSGNTIY
TRBV15	TRBJ2-7	ATSFWTGGYEQY
TRBV18	TRBJ2-2	ASSPAGYTGELF
TRBV30	TRBJ2-1	AWSKASAGIDEQF
TRBV12-3/TRBV12-4	TRBJ2-7	ASSLLFSYEQY
TRBV2	TRBJ1-1	ASSAASVITEAF
TRBV24-1	TRBJ2-2	ATSDLQGFGTGELF
TRBV11-3	TRBJ2-1	ASSLEGDNEQF
TRBV18	TRBJ2-1	ASSPLPGGEQF
TRBV6-1	TRBJ2-3	ASSDRGRTDTQY
TRBV19	TRBJ2-3	ASSKAGGPDTQY
TRBV6-1	TRBJ2-1	ASSEGLSRKYYNEQF
TRBV9	TRBJ2-6	ASSKNTGTGLSSGANVLT
TRBV3-1/TRBV3-2	TRBJ1-5	ASSLGAVGGQPQH
TRBV11-2	TRBJ1-2	ASSLGPRLGGHGYT